The clone carrying this T cell receptor (beta chain) was seen only a few times. Its specificity is not known. This specimen belongs to a study of T cell repertoires in cytomegalovirus infection. Overall study: Use of recently identified HLA-C-restricted and well-studied HLA-B-restricted CMV epitopes was part of the study.

Germline V lookup: CDR1 MDHEN, CDR2 SYDVKM. The ends were cut back, 4 bases at V and 1 base at J, with 17 bases in the middle. CDR3 length: 17 residues. TCRdb reprocessed the reads with MiXCR, giving one entry per CDR3 protein. The sample carries around 360,000 distinct CDR3 sequences, roughly 34% recorded once. The TCR sequence derives from a human donor in good health (CMV status not recorded). Some clones in this sample may be carry-over from other donors' samples. The sequencing used cultured PBMCs, collected from culture after CMV antigen stimulation. The chain joins TRBV28 to TRBJ1-5; D is undetermined. This chain's CDR3 is CASSSRTIATSNQPQHF. CDR3 DNA sequence: TGTGCCAGCAGTTCAAGGACGATAGCCACCAGCAATCAGCCCCAGCATTTT.